Shown below are 20 T cell receptor beta chains from a single sample sequenced in a study of response to subunit inactivated influenza vaccine. TCRdb used MiXCR to reprocess the RT-PCR reads, holding one entry per CDR3 protein. The sample has 530,000 or so distinct CDR3 sequences, approximately 10% seen once. This specimen consisted of PBMCs from blood, obtained on the day of vaccination. All receptors derive from a middle-aged man who received an inactivated influenza vaccine.

This chain connects TRBV2 to TRBJ2-1; D is possibly TRBD2 (7 bases). This CDR3 spans 13 amino acids. The germline CDR1 and CDR2 sequences are SNHLY and FYNNEI. V was pared by 9 bases and J by 7 bases, with 16 bases between. The CDR3 region has the DNA TGTGCCAGAGCAGGGGCGGGGGTTAATGAGCAGTTCTTC. Its protein product is CARAGAGVNEQFF.

This clonotype was seen many times. J is TRBJ2-4 and V is TRBV2; tentatively, D is TRBD2 (6 bases). The CDR3 covers 15 residues. The V end lost 7 bases, the J end lost 9 bases, and 22 bases lay between the germline ends. Germline V gene lookup returns CDR1 SNHLY and CDR2 FYNNEI. CDR3 region: CASTLRGTKEGIQYF. The CDR3 coding sequence is TGTGCCAGCACCCTCCGGGGCACTAAGGAGGGCATTCAGTACTTC.

This chain links TRBV6-2 or TRBV6-3 with TRBJ2-2; 7 bases match TRBD1. V lost 10 bases to trimming and J lost 0 bases; unmatched junction nucleotides: 17. Germline V lookup: CDR1 MNHEY, CDR2 SVGEGT. This CDR3 region has 18 residues. CDR3 bases: TGTGCCACCAACCCGGACAGGCCAATTAGTCCGAACACCGGGGAGCTGTTTTTT. Residues: CATNPDRPISPNTGELFF.

This clonotype has a count of ten or more. In DNA form, the CDR3 reads TGTGCCAGCAGGAGGAAAGAGCAGTTCTTC. It specifies CASRRKEQFF. V is TRBV12-3 or TRBV12-4 and J is TRBJ2-1; the D is unclear. Trimming cost V 6 bases and J 10 bases, with 7 bases left between them. CDR3 length: 10 residues.

This clonotype was seen more than once but under ten times. The chain combines TRBV6-1 with TRBJ2-1; TRBD1 matches 7 bases. This CDR3 is 15 amino acids long. Trimming cost V 6 bases and J 1 base; bases outside gene matches: 6. Germline V gene data show CDR1 as MNHNS and CDR2 as SASEGT. The CDR3 spells CASRVTGLSYNEQFF. The CDR3 region has the DNA TGTGCCAGCAGGGTGACAGGGTTATCCTACAATGAGCAGTTCTTC.

The chain employs TRBV6-1 and TRBJ2-3, with D perhaps TRBD1 or TRBD2 (5 bases each). This CDR3 has 17 residues. Trimming removed 7 bases from V and 0 bases from J, with 20 bases in between. Looked up from germline, CDR1 is MNHNS and CDR2 is SASEGT. This CDR3 reads CASNPLPYGASTDTQYF. CDR3 coding DNA: TGTGCCAGCAATCCCCTCCCCTACGGGGCAAGCACAGATACGCAGTATTTT.

V usage is TRBV5-1 and J usage is TRBJ2-7, with D perhaps TRBD1 or TRBD2 (5 bases each). Germline V lookup: CDR1 SGHRS, CDR2 YFSETQ. The V end lost 4 bases, the J end lost 2 bases, and 22 bases lay between the germline ends. This CDR3 contains 17 residues. The CDR3 spells CASSHASGTLSPYEQYF. CDR3 coding DNA: TGCGCCAGCAGCCACGCATCCGGGACCTTATCTCCCTACGAGCAGTACTTC.

This clonotype was observed many times. The chain has TRBV20-1 and TRBJ2-1, with 13 bases lining up with TRBD2. The CDR3 is made up of 15 amino acids. Germline V CDR1 and CDR2: DFQATT, SNEGSKA (reference sequence). Germline trimming cut 4 bases from V and 9 bases from J; bases unmatched to any gene: 9. The CDR3 DNA is TGCAGTGCTACCCCGGGACTAGCGGGATATGGTGAGCAGTTCTTC. Encoded protein: CSATPGLAGYGEQFF.

The chain is built from TRBV5-1 and TRBJ2-2, with TRBD1 matching over 9 bases. The CDR3 totals 14 residues. Germline CDR1 SGHRS, CDR2 YFSETQ. V was clipped by 7 bases and J by 1 base; unmatched bases: 2. CDR3 in amino acids: CASGDRVNTGELFF. The CDR3 bases are TGCGCCAGCGGGGACAGGGTGAACACCGGGGAGCTGTTTTTT.

This clonotype turned up a few times. This chain links TRBV11-2 with TRBJ2-3; D is uncertain. Germline V gives CDR1 SGHAT, CDR2 FQNNGV. The CDR3 consists of 16 residues. V shed 1 base and J shed 0 bases, with 11 bases lying between them. The CDR3 reads CASSLVEVSSTDTQYF. DNA for the CDR3: TGTGCCAGCAGCTTAGTCGAGGTTTCTAGCACAGATACGCAGTATTTT.

The rearrangement uses TRBV30 and TRBJ2-3, with D perhaps given as TRBD1 or TRBD2 (5 bases each). Per germline, CDR1 GTSNPN and CDR2 SVGIG (reference sequence). The CDR3 has 14 amino acids. V shed 4 bases and J shed 5 bases, with 16 bases lying between them. The CDR3 protein is CAWTPVQGRDTQYF. As DNA, the CDR3 is TGTGCCTGGACCCCTGTTCAGGGACGAGATACGCAGTATTTT. The variable domain in full, completed from reference TRBV30 and TRBJ2-3, reads SQTIHQWPATLVQPVGSPLSLECTVEGTSNPNLYWYRQAAGRGLQLLFYSVGIGQISSEVPQNLSASRPQDRQFILSSKKLLLSDSGFYLCAWTPVQGRDTQYFGPGTRLTVL.

Only a few counts were recorded for this clonotype. The gene calls are TRBV7-8 and TRBJ2-7; D may be TRBD2 (5 bases). This CDR3 contains 13 residues. CDR1 is SGHVS and CDR2 is FQNEAQ in the germline V gene. Trimming stripped 6 bases from V and 3 bases from J, with 12 bases between. The CDR3 is CASRPDYLYEQYF. In DNA, the CDR3 is TGTGCCAGCAGGCCAGACTACCTCTACGAGCAGTACTTC.

This clonotype has at least ten counts. The chain uses TRBV7-2 and TRBJ2-4, with D unclear. The germline V gene has CDR1 SGHTA and CDR2 FQGNSA. The V and J ends lost 5 bases and 1 base respectively, with 12 bases between them. CDR3 length: 15 residues. This CDR3 is CASSPSGVAKNIQYF. CDR3 DNA: TGTGCCAGCAGCCCTTCTGGGGTTGCCAAAAACATTCAGTACTTC.

The sample holds a few counts of this clonotype. The rearrangement links TRBV5-1 to TRBJ2-1; D remains ambiguous. V was shortened by 0 bases and J by 2 bases, with 6 bases between the two germline ends. Germline V gene lookup returns CDR1 SGHRS and CDR2 YFSETQ. The CDR3 is made up of 14 amino acids. The CDR3 nucleotides are TGCGCCAGCAGCTTGGGAGAAGCCTACAATGAGCAGTTCTTC. Translating gives CASSLGEAYNEQFF.

This clonotype appeared a few times. The gene calls are TRBV20-1 and TRBJ1-2; no clear D gene. V was clipped by 4 bases and J by 0 bases, with 12 bases between them. This CDR3 is built from 14 residues. CDR1 is DFQATT and CDR2 is SNEGSKA in the germline V gene (reference sequence). The DNA of the CDR3 is TGCAGTGCTATACGTCAGCCGGCTAACTATGGCTACACCTTC. Its translation is CSAIRQPANYGYTF.

This clonotype was recorded at least ten times. V usage is TRBV18 and J usage is TRBJ2-4, with 8 bases fitting TRBD1. The trim removed 3 bases at V and 5 bases at J, leaving 6 bases unmatched. Germline CDR1 and CDR2: KGHSH and LQKENI. The CDR3 runs to 15 residues. The CDR3 here is CASSPGQGAQNIQYF. CDR3 in DNA: TGTGCCAGCTCACCGGGGCAGGGGGCCCAAAACATTCAGTACTTC.

This clonotype was counted only a few times. The chain combines TRBV12-3 or TRBV12-4 with TRBJ1-1; 7 nucleotides agree with TRBD1. CDR3 length equals 15 residues. Unmatched junction bases numbered 3, after V lost 1 base and J lost 1 base. The CDR3 sequence: CASSLGPGGNTEAFF. The CDR3 region has the DNA TGTGCCAGCAGTTTAGGACCAGGGGGGAACACTGAAGCTTTCTTT.

This clonotype was seen many times. The CDR3 DNA sequence: TGCGCCAGCAGCTTAGGGTCTCACCCTTCGAATGAGCAGTTCTTC. It translates to CASSLGSHPSNEQFF. The chain has TRBV5-1 and TRBJ2-1; D unresolved. Germline V gene data show CDR1 as SGHRS and CDR2 as YFSETQ. V dropped 2 bases and J dropped 7 bases, with 16 bases sitting between them. The CDR3 length is 15 residues. The full variable domain, its missing parts supplied by reference TRBV5-1 and TRBJ2-1, is KAGVTQTPRYLIKTRGQQVTLSCSPISGHRSVSWYQQTPGQGLQFLFEYFSETQRNKGNFPGRFSGRQFSNSRSEMNVSTLELGDSALYLCASSLGSHPSNEQFFGPGTRLTVL.

The chain combines TRBV20-1 with TRBJ1-5, with D possibly matching TRBD1 (5 bases). Trimming took off 6 bases at V and 0 bases at J, with 9 bases between the two ends. Per the germline V gene, CDR1 is DFQATT and CDR2 is SNEGSKA (reference sequence). The CDR3 covers 13 residues. The CDR3 is CSAGAASNQPQHF. The CDR3 nucleotides are TGCAGTGCAGGGGCAGCTAGCAATCAGCCCCAGCATTTT.

This clonotype was seen a handful of times. This rearrangement joins TRBV18 to TRBJ2-5, with TRBD1 identical over 9 bases. Germline CDR1 and CDR2: KGHSH and LQKENI. V was clipped by 0 bases and J by 1 base; unmatched bases: 0. This CDR3 has 15 residues. Here the CDR3 reads CASSPPGQGQETQYF. As DNA, the CDR3 is TGTGCCAGCTCACCACCGGGACAGGGCCAAGAGACCCAGTACTTC.